This T cell receptor beta chain was sequenced during a study of PD-1 blockade in classical Hodgkin lymphoma (dated by TCRdb to 2019 to 2021). About the investigation overall: A peripheral blood immune signature of response to PD-1 blockade in classical Hodgkin lymphoma was defined using TCR beta sequencing and CyTOF.

V is pruned by 5 bases and J by 16 bases, leaving 11 bases of the junction without a gene match. The germline V gene encodes CDR1 MGHDK and CDR2 SYGVNS. The CDR3 goes from the cysteine to the phenylalanine over 13 residues. CDR3 DNA is the only sequence kept; it has 39 bases, read in frame from the first base. The time point label, read with the paper, signifies: newly diagnosed, previously untreated cHL patient sample. To serve as a comparison group for the relapsed/refractory trial patients, PBMCs were sequenced from patients with newly diagnosed, previously untreated classical Hodgkin lymphoma. Peripheral blood was collected in 8 mL Vacutainer Cell Preparation Tubes, from which PBMCs were isolated by centrifugation and then cryopreserved. Overall study results and their limits: The study was limited to a single clinical trial cohort, and causes of repertoire differences, possibly disease activity or prior therapy, remained undefined. Baseline TCR diversity was reported to be lower in newly diagnosed patients than in healthy donors and to be lower still in relapsed/refractory patients.

The Qiagen DNeasy kit was used to extract genomic DNA from unsorted PBMCs and from the negatively selected CD4+ and CD8+ fractions. TCR beta CDR3 regions were amplified by immunoSEQ multiplex PCR using primers annealing to V and J segments. A synthetic immune receptor repertoire was used to minimize amplification bias, and remaining bias was computationally removed after sequencing. Concerning the study's data processing: Custom Python scripts were used to quantify repertoire diversity as the Shannon entropy index. Unsorted, CD4+ and CD8+ repertoires were analyzed separately, except in combined analyses where CD4+ and CD8+ sequences were merged in silico. TCRdb took over this immuneACCESS table, retaining in-frame rearrangements with V and J assigned. Such tables are incomplete; in checked studies, under half of the missing clones stem from an unresolved V gene, and the remainder is unexplained. V and J calls and clone size are as listed in that table; D and trimming were resolved from the DNA. Here the sample has approximately 20,000 clones; roughly 94% occur a single time. The ten biggest clones cover nearly 5.5% of the sample.

In regard to this clone: Its specific antigen is unknown. No qualities accompany the bases; no much larger clone lies one base away.

The sequence joins TRBV25-1 to TRBJ2-1, and 10 junctional nucleotides match TRBD1. The source material was peripheral blood mononuclear cells (PBMCs). The TCR was taken from a human donor with classical Hodgkin lymphoma. The base sequence is TGTGCCAGCAGTAAATTTCGACAGGGGGCGCTTTTCTTC. This is translated as CASSKFRQGALFF.